The 6 T cell receptor beta chains below all came from one sample that was sequenced in a study of beta chain bispecific antibodies for T cell cancers. Study-level points and caveats: Normal T cells contributed less of the targeted TRBV signal than the leukemia cells did. Versus anti-CD19, anti-TRBV12 exposure cut the TRBV12-3 share of TRBV signal by under 99%.

TCRdb independently ran MiXCR on the 5' RACE reads; one entry per CDR3 protein. The sample includes more than 20,000 distinct CDR3 sequences, more than 2% of them seen just once. Either OKT3 anti-CD3 antibody or CD3/CD28 beads expanded T cells from blood mononuclear cells over roughly 3 days. For these TCRs, the target antigens are not known. The sequencing used healthy donor T cells cultured with leukemia cells, collected from a culture containing a bispecific antibody targeting TCR Vbeta12. These receptors were collected from a human donor in good health. Some clones in this sample may be carry-over from other donors' samples.

This clonotype showed up many times. The V and J genes are TRBV20-1 and TRBJ1-1; tentatively, D is TRBD1 (5 bases). Trimming took off 1 base at V and 5 bases at J, with 17 bases between the two ends. The CDR3 has 15 residues. Germline V CDR1 and CDR2: DFQATT, SNEGSKA (reference sequence). DNA for the CDR3: TGCAGTGCTAGAGGACTTCAGGGAGGATGGACTGAAGCTTTCTTT. This translates into CSARGLQGGWTEAFF.

This clonotype showed up many times. The rearrangement uses TRBV4-1 and TRBJ2-5; 9 bases map to TRBD2. Germline V gene data show CDR1 as MGHRA and CDR2 as YSYEKL. This CDR3 comprises 17 residues. The V segment lost 0 bases and the J segment 1 base; nucleotides outside the gene matches: 6. The DNA of the CDR3 is TGCGCCAGCAGCCAAGAGACCAGCGGGGGGCTCCAAGAGACCCAGTACTTC. Protein product: CASSQETSGGLQETQYF.

The table lists this clonotype with many counts. This chain joins TRBV6-1 and TRBJ2-7, with D tentatively TRBD1 (5 bases). There are 13 residues in the CDR3. Deletions cut 7 bases from V and 8 bases from J, with 18 bases between. Germline CDR1 reads MNHNS; CDR2 reads SASEGT. The DNA of the CDR3 is TGTGCCAGCAAGGGCACAGGTGAAGGACAGCAGTACTTC. It yields the protein CASKGTGEGQQYF.

For this clonotype: This could be a read error, since a much larger clone is one nucleotide away. The chain is built from TRBV9 and TRBJ2-5; 11 positions agree with TRBD2. Trimming took 4 bases from V and 2 from J; bases not matched to a gene: 4. The germline V gene has CDR1 SGDLS and CDR2 YYNGEE. The CDR3 runs to 15 residues. The CDR3 DNA sequence: TGTGCCAGCAGCCCTAGCGGGGGGAAGCAAGAGACCCAGTACTTC. Translated, it gives CASSPSGGKQETQYF.

The table lists this clonotype with many counts. V gene TRBV19 combines with J gene TRBJ2-5; TRBD1 agrees at 7 bases. The length of the CDR3 is 13 residues. V trimming: 5 bases; J trimming: 1 base; junction bases outside the gene matches: 1. Germline values: CDR1 LNHDA, CDR2 SQIVND (reference sequence). This chain's CDR3 is CASSDRAQETQYF. CDR3 nucleotides: TGTGCCAGTAGTGACAGGGCCCAAGAGACCCAGTACTTC.

This clonotype was detected many times. The gene calls are TRBV19 and TRBJ2-1; the D gene could be TRBD1 or TRBD2 (5 bases each). The CDR3 has 13 residues. Trimming removed 4 bases at V and 5 bases at J, with 9 bases between. Per germline, CDR1 LNHDA and CDR2 SQIVND (reference sequence). The CDR3 DNA reads TGTGCCAGTAGTAATGGGGGAAACAATGAGCAGTTCTTC. Encoded protein: CASSNGGNNEQFF.